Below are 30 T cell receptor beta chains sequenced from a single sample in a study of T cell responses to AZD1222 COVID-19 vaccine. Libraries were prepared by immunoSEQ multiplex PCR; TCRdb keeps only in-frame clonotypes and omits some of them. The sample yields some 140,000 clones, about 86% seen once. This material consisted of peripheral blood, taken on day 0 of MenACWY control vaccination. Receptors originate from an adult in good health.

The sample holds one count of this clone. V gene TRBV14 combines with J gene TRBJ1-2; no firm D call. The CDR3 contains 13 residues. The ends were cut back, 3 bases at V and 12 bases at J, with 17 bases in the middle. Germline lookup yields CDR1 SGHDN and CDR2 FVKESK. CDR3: CASSHILTGSNTF. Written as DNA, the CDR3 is TGTGCCAGCAGCCATATTCTAACGGGCTCCAACACCTTC. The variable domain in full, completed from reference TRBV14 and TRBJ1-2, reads EAGVTQFPSHSVIEKGQTVTLRCDPISGHDNLYWYRRVMGKEIKFLLHFVKESKQDESGMPNNRFLAERTGGTYSTLKVQPAELEDSGVYFCASSHILTGSNTFGSGTRLTVV.

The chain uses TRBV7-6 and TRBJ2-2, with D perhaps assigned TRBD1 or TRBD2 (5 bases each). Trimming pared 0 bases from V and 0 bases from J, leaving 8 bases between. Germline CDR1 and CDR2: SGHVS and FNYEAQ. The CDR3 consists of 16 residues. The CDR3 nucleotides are TGTGCCAGCAGCTTAGCGAGGGGCCCGAACACCGGGGAGCTGTTTTTT. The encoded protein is CASSLARGPNTGELFF.

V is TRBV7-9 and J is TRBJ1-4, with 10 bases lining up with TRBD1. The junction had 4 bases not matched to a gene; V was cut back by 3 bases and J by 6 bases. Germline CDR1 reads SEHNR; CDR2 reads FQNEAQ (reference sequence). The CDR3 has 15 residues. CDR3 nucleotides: TGTGCCAGCAGCTTGAGGACAGGGGGATATGAAAAACTGTTTTTT. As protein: CASSLRTGGYEKLFF.

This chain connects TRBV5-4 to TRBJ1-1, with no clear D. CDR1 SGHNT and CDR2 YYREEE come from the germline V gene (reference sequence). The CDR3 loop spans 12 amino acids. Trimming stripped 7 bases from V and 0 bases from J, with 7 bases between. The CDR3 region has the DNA TGTGCCAGCGGCGCCCTGAACACTGAAGCTTTCTTT. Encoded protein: CASGALNTEAFF.

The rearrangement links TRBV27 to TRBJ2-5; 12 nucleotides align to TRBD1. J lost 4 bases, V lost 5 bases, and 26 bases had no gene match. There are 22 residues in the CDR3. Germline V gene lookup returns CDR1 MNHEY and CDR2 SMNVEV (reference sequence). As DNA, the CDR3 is TGTGCCAGCAGTCACCGGGACAGGGGGCCTCCCGGTCTAGCGGGGTGGATAGAGACCCAGTACTTC. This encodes CASSHRDRGPPGLAGWIETQYF.

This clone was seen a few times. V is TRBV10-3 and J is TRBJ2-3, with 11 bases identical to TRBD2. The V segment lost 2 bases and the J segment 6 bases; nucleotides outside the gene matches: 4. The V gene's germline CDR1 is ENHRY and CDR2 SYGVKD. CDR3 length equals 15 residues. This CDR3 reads CAISELAGGPDTQYF. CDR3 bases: TGTGCCATCAGTGAGCTAGCGGGGGGTCCGGATACGCAGTATTTT.

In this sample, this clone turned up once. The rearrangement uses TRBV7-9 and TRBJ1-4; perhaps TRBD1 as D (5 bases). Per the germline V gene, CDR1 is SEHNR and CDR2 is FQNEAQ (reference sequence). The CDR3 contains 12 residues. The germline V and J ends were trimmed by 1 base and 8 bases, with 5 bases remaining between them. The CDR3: CASSLEGEKLFF. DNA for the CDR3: TGTGCCAGCAGCTTAGAGGGGGAAAAACTGTTTTTT.

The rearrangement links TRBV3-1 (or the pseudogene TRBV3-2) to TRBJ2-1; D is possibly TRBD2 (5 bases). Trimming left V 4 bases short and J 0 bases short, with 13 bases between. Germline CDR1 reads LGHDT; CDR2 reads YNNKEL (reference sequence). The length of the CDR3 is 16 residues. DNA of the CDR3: TGTGCCAGCAGCCCGGACTGGGAAACCTCCTACAATGAGCAGTTCTTC. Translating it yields CASSPDWETSYNEQFF.

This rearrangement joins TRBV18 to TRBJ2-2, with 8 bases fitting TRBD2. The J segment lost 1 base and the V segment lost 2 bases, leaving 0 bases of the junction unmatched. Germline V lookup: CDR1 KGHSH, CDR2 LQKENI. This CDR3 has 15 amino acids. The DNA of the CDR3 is TGTGCCAGCTCACCAAGCGGGGGGAACACCGGGGAGCTGTTTTTT. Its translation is CASSPSGGNTGELFF.

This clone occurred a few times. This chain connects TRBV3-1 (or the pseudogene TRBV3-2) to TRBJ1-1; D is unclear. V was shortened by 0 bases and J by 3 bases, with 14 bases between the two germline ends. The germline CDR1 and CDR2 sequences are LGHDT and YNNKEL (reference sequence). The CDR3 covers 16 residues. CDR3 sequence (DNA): TGTGCCAGCAGCCAAGAAGGAAGGGCGCAGGACACTGAAGCTTTCTTT. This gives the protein CASSQEGRAQDTEAFF.

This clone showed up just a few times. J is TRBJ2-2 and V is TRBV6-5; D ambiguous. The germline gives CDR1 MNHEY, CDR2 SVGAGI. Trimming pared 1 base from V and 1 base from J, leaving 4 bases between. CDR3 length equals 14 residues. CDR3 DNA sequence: TGTGCCAGCAGTTACTTCAGGAACACCGGGGAGCTGTTTTTT. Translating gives CASSYFRNTGELFF.

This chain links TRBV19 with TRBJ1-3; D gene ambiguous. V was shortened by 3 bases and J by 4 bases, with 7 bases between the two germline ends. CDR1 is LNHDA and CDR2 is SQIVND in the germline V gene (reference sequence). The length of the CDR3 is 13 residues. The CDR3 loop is CASSIPEGNTIYF. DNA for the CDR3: TGTGCCAGTAGTATCCCGGAGGGAAACACCATATATTTT.

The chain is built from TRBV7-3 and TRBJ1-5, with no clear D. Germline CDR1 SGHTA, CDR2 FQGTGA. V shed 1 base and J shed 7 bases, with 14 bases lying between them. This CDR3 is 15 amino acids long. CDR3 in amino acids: CASSLNGDPGQPQHF. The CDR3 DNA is TGTGCCAGCAGCTTAAACGGGGATCCGGGGCAGCCCCAGCATTTT.

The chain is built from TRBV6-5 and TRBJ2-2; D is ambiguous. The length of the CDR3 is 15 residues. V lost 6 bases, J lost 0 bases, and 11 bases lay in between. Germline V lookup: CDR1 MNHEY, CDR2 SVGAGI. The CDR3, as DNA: TGTGCCAGCAGGTTGAGAGGCGCGAACACCGGGGAGCTGTTTTTT. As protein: CASRLRGANTGELFF.

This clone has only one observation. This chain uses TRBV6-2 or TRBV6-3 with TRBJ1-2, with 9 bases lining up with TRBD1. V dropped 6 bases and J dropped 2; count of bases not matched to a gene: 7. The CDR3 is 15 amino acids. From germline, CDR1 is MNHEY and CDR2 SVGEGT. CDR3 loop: CASSRPGTGNYGYTF. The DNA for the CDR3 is TGTGCCAGCAGCCGTCCCGGGACAGGGAACTATGGCTACACCTTC.

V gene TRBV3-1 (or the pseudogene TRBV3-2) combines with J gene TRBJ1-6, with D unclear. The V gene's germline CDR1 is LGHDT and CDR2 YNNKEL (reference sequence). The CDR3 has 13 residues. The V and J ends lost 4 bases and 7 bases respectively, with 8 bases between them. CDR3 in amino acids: CASSPEGNSPLHF. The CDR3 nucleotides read TGTGCCAGCAGCCCCGAGGGCAATTCACCCCTCCACTTT.

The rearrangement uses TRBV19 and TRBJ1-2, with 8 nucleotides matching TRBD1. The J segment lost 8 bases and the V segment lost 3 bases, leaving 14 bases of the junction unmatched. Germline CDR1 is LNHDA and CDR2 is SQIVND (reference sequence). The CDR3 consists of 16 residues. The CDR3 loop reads CASSIQPQGGPDGYTF. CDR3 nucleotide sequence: TGTGCCAGTAGTATTCAACCACAGGGGGGGCCGGACGGCTACACCTTC.

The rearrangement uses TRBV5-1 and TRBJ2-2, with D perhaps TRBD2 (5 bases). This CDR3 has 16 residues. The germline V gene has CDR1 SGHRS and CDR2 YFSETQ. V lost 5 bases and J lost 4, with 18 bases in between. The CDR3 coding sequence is TGCGCCAGCAGTCGGGATGTAGTGCTAGGCACCGGGGAGCTGTTTTTT. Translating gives CASSRDVVLGTGELFF.

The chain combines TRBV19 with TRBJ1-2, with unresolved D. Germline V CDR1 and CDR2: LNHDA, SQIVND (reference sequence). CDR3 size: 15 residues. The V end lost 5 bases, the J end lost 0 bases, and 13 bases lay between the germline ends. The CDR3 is CASSVEDLANYGYTF. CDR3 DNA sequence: TGTGCCAGTAGTGTCGAAGACCTAGCTAACTATGGCTACACCTTC.

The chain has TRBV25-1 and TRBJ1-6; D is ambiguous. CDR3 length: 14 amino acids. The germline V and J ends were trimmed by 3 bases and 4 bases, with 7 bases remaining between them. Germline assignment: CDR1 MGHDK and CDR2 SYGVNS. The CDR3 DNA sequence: TGTGCCAGCAGTGATAATGGTTATAATTCACCCCTCCACTTT. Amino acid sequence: CASSDNGYNSPLHF.

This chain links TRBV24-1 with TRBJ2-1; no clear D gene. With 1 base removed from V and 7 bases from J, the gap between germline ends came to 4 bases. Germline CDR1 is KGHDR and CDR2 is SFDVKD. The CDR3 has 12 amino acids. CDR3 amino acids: CATSDFENEQFF. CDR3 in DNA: TGTGCCACCAGTGATTTCGAGAATGAGCAGTTCTTC.

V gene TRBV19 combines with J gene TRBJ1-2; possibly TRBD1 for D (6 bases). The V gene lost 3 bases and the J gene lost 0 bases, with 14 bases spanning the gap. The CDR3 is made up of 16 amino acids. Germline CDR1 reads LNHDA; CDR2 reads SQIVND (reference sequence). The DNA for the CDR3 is TGTGCCAGTAGTATCCGGGGGCTTAGCCCTAACTATGGCTACACCTTC. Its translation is CASSIRGLSPNYGYTF.

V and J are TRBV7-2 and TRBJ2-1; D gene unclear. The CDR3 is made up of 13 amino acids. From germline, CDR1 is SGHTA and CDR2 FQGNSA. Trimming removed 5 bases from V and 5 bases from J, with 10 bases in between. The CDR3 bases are TGTGCCAGCAGCGTTGGGCATAACAATGAGCAGTTCTTC. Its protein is CASSVGHNNEQFF.

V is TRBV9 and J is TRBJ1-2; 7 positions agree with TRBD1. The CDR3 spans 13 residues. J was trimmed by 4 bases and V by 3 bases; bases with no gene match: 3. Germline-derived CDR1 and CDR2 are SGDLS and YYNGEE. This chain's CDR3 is CASSARDSYGYTF. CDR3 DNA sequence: TGTGCCAGCAGCGCCCGGGACAGCTATGGCTACACCTTC.

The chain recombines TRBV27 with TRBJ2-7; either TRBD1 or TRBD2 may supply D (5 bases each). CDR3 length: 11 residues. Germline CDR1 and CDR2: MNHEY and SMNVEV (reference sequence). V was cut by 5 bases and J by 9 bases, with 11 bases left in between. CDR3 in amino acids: CASSPPGPQYF. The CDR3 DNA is TGTGCCAGCAGTCCTCCGGGACCGCAGTACTTC.

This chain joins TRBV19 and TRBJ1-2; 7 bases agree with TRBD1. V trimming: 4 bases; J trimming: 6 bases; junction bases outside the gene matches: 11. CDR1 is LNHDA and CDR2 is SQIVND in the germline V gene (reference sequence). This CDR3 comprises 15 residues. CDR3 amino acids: CASSKDQTGYHGYTF. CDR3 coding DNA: TGTGCCAGTAGTAAGGACCAGACAGGGTATCATGGCTACACCTTC.

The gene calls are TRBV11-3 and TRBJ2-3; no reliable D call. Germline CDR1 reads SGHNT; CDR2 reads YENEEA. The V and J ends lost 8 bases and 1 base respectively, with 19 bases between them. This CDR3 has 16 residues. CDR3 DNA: TGTGCCAGCTCGGAGAGACTTCCTCTCGGCACAGATACGCAGTATTTT. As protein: CASSERLPLGTDTQYF. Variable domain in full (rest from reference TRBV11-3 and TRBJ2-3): EAGVVQSPRYKIIEKKQPVAFWCNPISGHNTLYWYLQNLGQGPELLIRYENEEAVDDSQLPKDRFSAERLKGVDSTLKIQPAELGDSAVYLCASSERLPLGTDTQYFGPGTRLTVL.

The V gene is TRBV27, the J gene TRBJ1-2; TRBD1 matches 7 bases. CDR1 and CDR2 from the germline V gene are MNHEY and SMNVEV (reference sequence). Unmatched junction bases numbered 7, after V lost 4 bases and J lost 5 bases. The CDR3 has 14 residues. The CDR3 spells CASSSRTGPYGYTF. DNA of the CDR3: TGTGCCAGCAGTTCCAGGACAGGTCCTTATGGCTACACCTTC.

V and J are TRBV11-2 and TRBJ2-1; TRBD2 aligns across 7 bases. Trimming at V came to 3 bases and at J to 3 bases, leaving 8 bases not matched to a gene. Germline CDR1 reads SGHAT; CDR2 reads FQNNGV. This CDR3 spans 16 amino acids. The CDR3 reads CASSFGGPGGYNEQFF. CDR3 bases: TGTGCCAGCAGCTTCGGCGGGCCGGGGGGCTACAATGAGCAGTTCTTC.

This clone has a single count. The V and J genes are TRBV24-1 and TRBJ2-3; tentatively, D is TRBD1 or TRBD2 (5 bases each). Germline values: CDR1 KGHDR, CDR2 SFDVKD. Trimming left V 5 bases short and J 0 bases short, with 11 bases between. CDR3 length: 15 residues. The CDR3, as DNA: TGTGCCACCAGTGTTGGGACCGGTAGCACAGATACGCAGTATTTT. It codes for CATSVGTGSTDTQYF.